In its sample, the clone carrying this TCR beta chain was seen once. The ends were cut back, 7 bases at V and 3 bases at J, with 10 bases in the middle. The CDR3 is 14 amino acids. From germline, CDR1 is SGHVS and CDR2 FNYEAQ. The data are from a study of graft-versus-host responses after intestinal transplantation. Method: immunoSEQ multiplex PCR; TCRdb's copy keeps in-frame clones and lacks some. The repertoire holds under 45,000 clones, with nearly 90% as singletons. The sample consisted of PBMCs, taken 260 to 280 days after transplant. The sequence came from a human patient who received an intestinal transplant, so some T cells may come from the graft donor. V and J are TRBV7-6 and TRBJ2-6, with D unresolved. The CDR3 sequence: CASTPRIGANVLTF. The CDR3 nucleotides read TGTGCCAGCACCCCTAGGATTGGGGCCAACGTCCTGACTTTC.